Described below is a single T cell receptor beta chain sequence and its context. Its antigen is not known. These data belong to a study of cytomegalovirus exposure and HLA in healthy donors. The study's findings and limits: A later look showed TCR association rates differing by HLA locus, highest for DRB1 and lowest for HLA-C.

V was clipped by 1 base and J by 4 bases; unmatched bases: 8. Germline V gene sequence: CDR1 SGHTA, CDR2 FQGNSA. This CDR3 comprises 17 residues. The PCR contained 60 Vbeta and 13 Jbeta primers. Sequencing was performed with immunoSEQ multiplex PCR; in TCRdb, only in-frame clones are kept and a portion is missing. The data contain 170,000 or so clones, 70% to 85% of them singletons. Sequences were obtained from PBMCs. The source is a woman in her 30s in good health and CMV-seropositive. The rearrangement links TRBV7-2 to TRBJ1-5; TRBD1 matches 9 bases. The CDR3 DNA sequence: TGTGCCAGCAGCTTAGTAGGGACAGGGCCCACTAATCAGCCCCAGCATTTT. Translating gives CASSLVGTGPTNQPQHF.